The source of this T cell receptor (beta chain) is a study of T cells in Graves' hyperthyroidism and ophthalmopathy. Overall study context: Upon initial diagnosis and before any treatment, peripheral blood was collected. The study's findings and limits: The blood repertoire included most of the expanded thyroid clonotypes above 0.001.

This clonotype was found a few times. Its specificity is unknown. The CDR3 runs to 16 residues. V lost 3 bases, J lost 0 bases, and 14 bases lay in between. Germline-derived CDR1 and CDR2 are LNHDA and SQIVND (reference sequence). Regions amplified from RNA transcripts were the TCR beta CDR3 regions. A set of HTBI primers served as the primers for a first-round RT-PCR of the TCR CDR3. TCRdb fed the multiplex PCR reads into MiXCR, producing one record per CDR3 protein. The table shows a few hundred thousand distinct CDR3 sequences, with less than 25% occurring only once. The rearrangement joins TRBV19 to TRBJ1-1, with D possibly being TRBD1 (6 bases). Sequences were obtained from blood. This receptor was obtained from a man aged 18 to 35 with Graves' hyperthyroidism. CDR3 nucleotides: TGTGCCAGTAGTATGGACAGCTCTCTCATGAACACTGAAGCTTTCTTT. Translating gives CASSMDSSLMNTEAFF.